The rows below give T cell receptor beta chains drawn from one sample of a study of cytomegalovirus exposure and HLA in healthy donors. Profiling relied on immunoSEQ multiplex PCR, and the TCRdb table lists in-frame clones only, not all of them. The table has fewer than 250,000 clones, more than 75% seen once. The sequenced sample consisted of PBMCs. Receptors were obtained from a man aged 30-40 years in good health and CMV-seronegative. CDR3s include the opening cysteine and the closing phenylalanine or tryptophan. D genes are given only for firm matches. Size is omitted from some rows. Given values are once, few, many or a class for expanded clones.

len: 15
v_gene: TRBV9
abundance: -
j_gene: TRBJ2-5
d_gene: -
CDR3aa: CASSVVSGSGETQYF
CDR3nt: TGTGCCAGCAGCGTAGTTTCGGGGTCGGGAGAGACCCAGTACTTC

len: 13
v_gene: TRBV6-6
abundance: -
j_gene: TRBJ2-5
d_gene: TRBD1
CDR3aa: CASSPRGPKTQYF
CDR3nt: TGTGCCAGCTCACCCAGGGGGCCGAAGACCCAGTACTTC

len: 13
v_gene: TRBV2
abundance: -
j_gene: TRBJ2-3
d_gene: TRBD1
CDR3aa: CASSTGEADTQYF
CDR3nt: TGTGCCAGTTCTACAGGGGAAGCAGATACGCAGTATTTT

len: 16
v_gene: TRBV7-9
abundance: -
j_gene: TRBJ1-5
d_gene: TRBD1
CDR3aa: CASSLDATGENQPQHF
CDR3nt: TGTGCCAGCAGCTTAGACGCGACAGGGGAAAATCAGCCCCAGCATTTT

len: 16
v_gene: TRBV28
abundance: -
j_gene: TRBJ1-5
d_gene: TRBD1
CDR3aa: CAGSRDRGRSNQPQHF
CDR3nt: TGTGCCGGATCCCGGGACAGGGGGCGCAGCAATCAGCCCCAGCATTTT

len: 15
v_gene: TRBV7-9
abundance: -
j_gene: TRBJ2-2
d_gene: -
CDR3aa: CASSLTGFNTGELFF
CDR3nt: TGTGCCAGCAGCTTAACAGGGTTTAACACCGGGGAGCTGTTTTTT

len: 13
v_gene: TRBV2
abundance: once
j_gene: TRBJ2-2
d_gene: -
CDR3aa: CAPRGSNTGELFF
CDR3nt: TGTGCCCCCCGGGGGTCGAACACCGGGGAGCTGTTTTTT

len: 14
v_gene: TRBV27
abundance: -
j_gene: TRBJ2-1
d_gene: -
CDR3aa: CASSLSGDYNEQFF
CDR3nt: TGTGCCAGCAGTTTATCGGGAGACTACAATGAGCAGTTCTTC

len: 16
v_gene: TRBV7-2
abundance: -
j_gene: TRBJ1-6
d_gene: -
CDR3aa: CASSLLTGGYNSPLHF
CDR3nt: TGTGCCAGCAGCTTATTGACGGGTGGATATAATTCACCCCTCCACTTT

len: 14
v_gene: TRBV29-1
abundance: -
j_gene: TRBJ2-3
d_gene: TRBD1
CDR3aa: CSVQDRVSTDTQYF
CDR3nt: TGCAGCGTTCAGGACAGGGTTAGCACAGATACGCAGTATTTT

len: 16
v_gene: TRBV7-9
abundance: -
j_gene: TRBJ1-1
d_gene: TRBD1
CDR3aa: CASSPDRGHKSAEAFF
CDR3nt: TGTGCCAGCAGCCCCGACAGGGGGCACAAGTCCGCTGAAGCTTTCTTT

len: 14
v_gene: TRBV28
abundance: -
j_gene: TRBJ1-1
d_gene: TRBD1
CDR3aa: CASSLQQGGTEAFF
CDR3nt: TGTGCCAGCAGTCTCCAACAGGGGGGCACTGAAGCTTTCTTT

len: 14
v_gene: TRBV19
abundance: -
j_gene: TRBJ2-7
d_gene: -
CDR3aa: CASSIVAGTYEQYF
CDR3nt: TGTGCCAGTAGTATAGTCGCGGGCACCTACGAGCAGTACTTC

len: 14
v_gene: TRBV30
abundance: few
j_gene: TRBJ2-1
d_gene: TRBD1
CDR3aa: CAWSTGQGAHEQFF
CDR3nt: TGTGCCTGGAGTACGGGACAGGGGGCCCATGAGCAGTTCTTC

len: 16
v_gene: TRBV5-1
abundance: -
j_gene: TRBJ1-4
d_gene: -
CDR3aa: CASSSRTLQGNEKLFF
CDR3nt: TGCGCCAGCAGCTCCCGGACACTCCAGGGGAATGAAAAACTGTTTTTT

len: 16
v_gene: TRBV28
abundance: -
j_gene: TRBJ2-1
d_gene: TRBD2
CDR3aa: CASSPQSTSGNRKQFF
CDR3nt: TGTGCCAGCAGCCCGCAATCGACTAGCGGGAATCGTAAGCAGTTCTTC

len: 16
v_gene: TRBV5-6
abundance: -
j_gene: TRBJ2-3
d_gene: TRBD2
CDR3aa: CASSDGTSGNSDTQYF
CDR3nt: TGTGCCAGCAGCGATGGGACTAGCGGGAACTCAGATACGCAGTATTTT

len: 14
v_gene: TRBV30
abundance: -
j_gene: TRBJ1-6
d_gene: -
CDR3aa: CAWSVRSGASPLHF
CDR3nt: TGTGCCTGGAGTGTACGATCAGGGGCTTCACCCCTCCACTTT

len: 11
v_gene: TRBV20-1
abundance: -
j_gene: TRBJ2-1
d_gene: -
CDR3aa: CSTDTYNEQFF
CDR3nt: TGCAGTACGGACACTTACAATGAGCAGTTCTTC

len: 15
v_gene: TRBV11-2
abundance: once
j_gene: TRBJ2-7
d_gene: TRBD2
CDR3aa: CASSLAHGEGYEQYF
CDR3nt: TGTGCCAGCAGCTTGGCCCACGGGGAGGGCTACGAGCAGTACTTC

len: 16
v_gene: TRBV10-3
abundance: -
j_gene: TRBJ2-3
d_gene: TRBD2
CDR3aa: CAISEGTTQILDTQYF
CDR3nt: TGTGCCATCAGTGAAGGGACTACCCAAATTTTGGATACGCAGTATTTT

len: 13
v_gene: TRBV19
abundance: -
j_gene: TRBJ2-1
d_gene: TRBD1
CDR3aa: CASIPTGGYEQFF
CDR3nt: TGTGCCAGTATCCCGACAGGGGGCTATGAGCAGTTCTTC

len: 11
v_gene: TRBV9
abundance: -
j_gene: TRBJ2-3
d_gene: -
CDR3aa: CASRSADTQYF
CDR3nt: TGTGCCAGCAGAAGCGCAGATACGCAGTATTTT

len: 15
v_gene: TRBV4-3
abundance: -
j_gene: TRBJ1-1
d_gene: -
CDR3aa: CASSQSFGGNTEAFF
CDR3nt: TGCGCCAGCAGCCAATCCTTCGGGGGGAACACTGAAGCTTTCTTT

len: 14
v_gene: TRBV7-2
abundance: -
j_gene: TRBJ2-1
d_gene: -
CDR3aa: CASIQTSISNEQFF
CDR3nt: TGTGCCAGCATTCAGACTAGTATCTCCAATGAGCAGTTCTTC

len: 15
v_gene: TRBV6-5
abundance: -
j_gene: TRBJ2-3
d_gene: TRBD2
CDR3aa: CASSYSLAGGDTQYF
CDR3nt: TGTGCCAGCAGTTACTCGTTAGCGGGAGGAGATACGCAGTATTTT

len: 13
v_gene: TRBV5-1
abundance: -
j_gene: TRBJ2-7
d_gene: -
CDR3aa: CASSETGSYEQYF
CDR3nt: TGCGCCAGCAGCGAGACGGGGTCCTACGAGCAGTACTTC

len: 14
v_gene: TRBV29-1
abundance: once
j_gene: TRBJ1-3
d_gene: -
CDR3aa: CSVAPGDSGNTIYF
CDR3nt: TGCAGCGTTGCCCCAGGCGACTCTGGAAACACCATATATTTT

len: 13
v_gene: TRBV27
abundance: -
j_gene: TRBJ1-2
d_gene: -
CDR3aa: CASSLTTGIGYTF
CDR3nt: TGTGCCAGCAGTTTAACTACAGGTATCGGCTACACCTTC

len: 15
v_gene: TRBV5-1
abundance: -
j_gene: TRBJ1-2
d_gene: TRBD1
CDR3aa: CASSAGTGGVKGYTF
CDR3nt: TGCGCCAGCAGCGCCGGGACAGGGGGTGTGAAGGGCTACACCTTC

len: 14
v_gene: TRBV28
abundance: -
j_gene: TRBJ2-7
d_gene: -
CDR3aa: CASSLAGPPYEQYF
CDR3nt: TGTGCCAGCAGTTTAGCGGGACCCCCCTACGAGCAGTACTTC

len: 18
v_gene: TRBV4-3
abundance: -
j_gene: TRBJ1-2
d_gene: TRBD1
CDR3aa: CASSQFLQRTGVLYGYTF
CDR3nt: TGCGCCAGCAGCCAATTCCTACAACGGACAGGGGTTTTATATGGCTACACCTTC

len: 12
v_gene: TRBV27
abundance: -
j_gene: TRBJ1-5
d_gene: -
CDR3aa: CASSSSNWPQHF
CDR3nt: TGTGCCAGCAGTTCTTCTAATTGGCCCCAGCATTTT